This is a list of T cell receptor beta chains from one sample in a study of TIL therapy for anti-PD-1-resistant metastatic lung cancer. Sequencing used immunoSEQ multiplex PCR; TCRdb keeps in-frame clones, though not all of them. This repertoire shows tens of thousands of clones, roughly 69% found once; its top ten account for around 6.3%. This specimen consisted of blood, obtained at baseline. The receptors were sampled from a person aged 25 to 85 with non-small cell lung cancer. Both conserved end residues are part of each CDR3. Each record gives: V gene, J gene, D gene, clone size, CDR3 protein, CDR3 DNA. D genes are given only for firm matches. Clone size is given for some rows only: seen once, a few or many times, or a class if the clone is expanded.

>TRBV19|TRBJ1-1|TRBD1|-
CASRGQGEGTEAFF
TGTGCCAGTAGGGGGCAGGGGGAGGGCACTGAAGCTTTCTTT
>TRBV10-3|TRBJ2-5|TRBD2|-
CAISTSVGGLGETQYF
TGTGCCATCTCGACTAGCGTGGGAGGATTAGGAGAGACCCAGTACTTC
>TRBV6-1|TRBJ1-1|-|once
CASIERAWDTEAFF
TGTGCCAGCATAGAGAGGGCTTGGGACACTGAAGCTTTCTTT
>TRBV6-1|TRBJ2-5|-|-
CASSAITWGTQYF
TGTGCCAGCAGCGCCATAACCTGGGGGACCCAGTACTTC
>TRBV6-5|TRBJ2-2|-|-
CASRGNTGELFF
TGTGCCAGCAGGGGGAACACCGGGGAGCTGTTTTTT
>TRBV2|TRBJ2-7|TRBD1|-
CASRTGVSPYEQYF
TGTGCCAGCAGGACAGGGGTTTCCCCCTACGAGCAGTACTTC
>TRBV5-1|TRBJ2-7|TRBD1|-
CASSYTGTGAYEQYF
TGCGCCAGCAGCTATACCGGGACAGGGGCCTACGAGCAGTACTTC
>TRBV11-2|TRBJ2-7|TRBD2|few
CATTRGAGVVYEQYF
TGTGCCACCACCCGGGGAGCGGGAGTTGTGTACGAGCAGTACTTC
>TRBV9|TRBJ1-2|TRBD1|-
CASSSRDREGGGYTF
TGTGCCAGCAGCTCCCGGGACAGGGAAGGTGGTGGCTACACCTTC
>TRBV4-2|TRBJ1-6|TRBD1|-
CASSHQDRVDSPLHF
TGTGCCAGCAGCCACCAGGACAGGGTAGATTCACCCCTCCACTTT
>TRBV2|TRBJ1-5|-|few
CASSGRVGQPQHF
TGTGCCAGCAGTGGCAGGGTAGGTCAGCCCCAGCATTTT
>TRBV28|TRBJ1-2|TRBD1|-
CASSVTGTGGDYGYTF
TGTGCCAGCAGTGTGACCGGGACAGGGGGGGACTATGGCTACACCTTC
>TRBV7-9|TRBJ2-3|TRBD2|few
CASSLGLAGGDTQYF
TGTGCCAGCAGCTTGGGACTAGCGGGAGGAGATACGCAGTATTTT
>TRBV5-1|TRBJ1-3|TRBD1|-
CASSINYQGAGNTIYF
TGCGCCAGCAGCATCAACTACCAGGGGGCTGGAAACACCATATATTTT
>TRBV7-8|TRBJ2-3|TRBD2|-
CASSHRLAGYDTDTQYF
TGTGCCAGCAGCCACCGGCTAGCGGGGTACGACACAGATACGCAGTATTTT